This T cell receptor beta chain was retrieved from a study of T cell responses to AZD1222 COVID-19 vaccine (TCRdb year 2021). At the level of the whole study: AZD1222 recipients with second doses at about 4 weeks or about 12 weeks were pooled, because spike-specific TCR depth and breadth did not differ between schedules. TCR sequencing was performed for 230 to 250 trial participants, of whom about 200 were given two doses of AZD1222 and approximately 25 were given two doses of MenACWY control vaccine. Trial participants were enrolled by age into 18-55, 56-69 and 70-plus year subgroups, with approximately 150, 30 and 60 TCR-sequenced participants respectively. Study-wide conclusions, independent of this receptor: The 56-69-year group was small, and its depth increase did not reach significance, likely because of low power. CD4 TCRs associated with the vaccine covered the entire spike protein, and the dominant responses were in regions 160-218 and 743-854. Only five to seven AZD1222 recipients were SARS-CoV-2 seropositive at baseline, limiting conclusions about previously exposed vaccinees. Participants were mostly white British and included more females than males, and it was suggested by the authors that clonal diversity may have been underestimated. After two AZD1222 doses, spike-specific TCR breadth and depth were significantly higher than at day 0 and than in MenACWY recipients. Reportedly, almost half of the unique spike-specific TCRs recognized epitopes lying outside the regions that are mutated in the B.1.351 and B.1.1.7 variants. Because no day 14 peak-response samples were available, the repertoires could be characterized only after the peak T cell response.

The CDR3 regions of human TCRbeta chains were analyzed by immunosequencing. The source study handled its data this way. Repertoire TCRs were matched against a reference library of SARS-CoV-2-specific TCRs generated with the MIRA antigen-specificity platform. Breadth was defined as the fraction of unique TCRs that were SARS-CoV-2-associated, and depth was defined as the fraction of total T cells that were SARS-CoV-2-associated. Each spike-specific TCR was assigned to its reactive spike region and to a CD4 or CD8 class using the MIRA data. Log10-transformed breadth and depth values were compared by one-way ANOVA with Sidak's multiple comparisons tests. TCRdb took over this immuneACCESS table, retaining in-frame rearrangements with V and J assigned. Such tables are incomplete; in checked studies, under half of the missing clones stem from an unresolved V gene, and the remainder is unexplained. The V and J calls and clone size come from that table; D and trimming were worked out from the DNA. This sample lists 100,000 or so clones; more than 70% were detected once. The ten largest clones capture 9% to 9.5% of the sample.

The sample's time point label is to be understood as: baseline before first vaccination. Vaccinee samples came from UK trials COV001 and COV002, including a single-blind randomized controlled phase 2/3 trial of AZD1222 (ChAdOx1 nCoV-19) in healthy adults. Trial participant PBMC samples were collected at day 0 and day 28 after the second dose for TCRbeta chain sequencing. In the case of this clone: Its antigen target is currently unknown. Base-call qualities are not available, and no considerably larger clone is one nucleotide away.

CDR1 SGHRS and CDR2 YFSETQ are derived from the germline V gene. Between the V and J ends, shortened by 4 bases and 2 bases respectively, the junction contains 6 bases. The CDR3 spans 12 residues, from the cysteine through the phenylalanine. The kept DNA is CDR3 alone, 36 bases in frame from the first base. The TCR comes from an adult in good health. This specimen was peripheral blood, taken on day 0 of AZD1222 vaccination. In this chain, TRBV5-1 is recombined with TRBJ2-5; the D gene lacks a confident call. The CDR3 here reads CASSPEQETQYF. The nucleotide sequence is TGCGCCAGCAGCCCGGAACAAGAGACCCAGTACTTC.